The 30 T cell receptor beta chains below all came from one sample that was sequenced in a study of blood T cell repertoires in COVID-19. The data were produced by immunoSEQ multiplex PCR, yet TCRdb's version contains in-frame clones alone and is incomplete. Among around 150,000 clones listed, roughly 80% were seen once. Sequences were obtained from PBMCs or T cells enriched from blood (not recorded which). The receptor source for this set is a woman between 55 and 75 years old who had recovered from COVID-19.

This clone was picked up one time. V is TRBV14 and J is TRBJ2-7; possibly TRBD2 for D (5 bases). The CDR3 runs 13 residues. Trimming pared 2 bases from V and 2 bases from J, leaving 7 bases between. CDR1 and CDR2 from the germline V gene are SGHDN and FVKESK. CDR3 bases: TGTGCCAGCAGCCAAAACGGGGCCTACGAGCAGTACTTC. It specifies CASSQNGAYEQYF. Looking up the rest from reference TRBV14 and TRBJ2-7 gives the full variable domain: EAGVTQFPSHSVIEKGQTVTLRCDPISGHDNLYWYRRVMGKEIKFLLHFVKESKQDESGMPNNRFLAERTGGTYSTLKVQPAELEDSGVYFCASSQNGAYEQYFGPGTRLTVT.

This clone was observed a few times. The rearrangement links TRBV24-1 to TRBJ1-5, with D maybe TRBD1 (6 bases). Trimming shortened V by 6 bases and J by 6 bases, and 14 bases separated the two germline ends. Germline CDR1 KGHDR, CDR2 SFDVKD. The CDR3 consists of 14 residues. CDR3 sequence: CATSSGVIVQPQHF. DNA of the CDR3: TGTGCCACCAGTTCAGGGGTAATCGTTCAGCCCCAGCATTTT.

This chain links TRBV18 with TRBJ2-5; 10 nucleotides align to TRBD2. The trim removed 4 bases at V and 2 bases at J, leaving 10 bases unmatched. CDR1 KGHSH and CDR2 LQKENI come from the germline V gene. This CDR3 has 17 amino acids. The CDR3 DNA sequence: TGTGCCAGCTCACGTCGGTCTAGCGGGGGTCCTCAAGAGACCCAGTACTTC. Protein sequence: CASSRRSSGGPQETQYF.

CDR3 region: CASSPAGLSNQPQHF. Written as DNA, the CDR3 is TGTGCCAGCAGCCCCGCGGGACTTAGCAATCAGCCCCAGCATTTT. The V gene is TRBV9, the J gene TRBJ1-5; D is possibly TRBD1 (5 bases). The CDR3 spans 15 residues. Germline values: CDR1 SGDLS, CDR2 YYNGEE. Trimming removed 4 bases from V and 0 bases from J, with 11 bases in between.

The gene calls are TRBV10-2 and TRBJ2-3, with TRBD2 as a possible D gene (5 bases). CDR1 is WSHSY, CDR2 SAAADI, per germline. The CDR3 consists of 13 residues. Trimming cost V 2 bases and J 3 bases, with 6 bases left between them. The CDR3 protein is CASSEKRTDTQYF. The CDR3 DNA sequence: TGCGCCAGCAGTGAGAAGCGGACAGATACGCAGTATTTT.

The chain is built from TRBV30 and TRBJ1-3; D gene uncertain. V was shortened by 2 bases and J by 0 bases, with 8 bases between the two germline ends. Germline V lookup: CDR1 GTSNPN, CDR2 SVGIG (reference sequence). This CDR3 contains 14 residues. The CDR3 DNA is TGTGCCTGGAGTACAACAAGCTCTGGAAACACCATATATTTT. Its translation is CAWSTTSSGNTIYF. The entire variable domain, with the rest obtained from reference TRBV30 and TRBJ1-3, is as follows: SQTIHQWPATLVQPVGSPLSLECTVEGTSNPNLYWYRQAAGRGLQLLFYSVGIGQISSEVPQNLSASRPQDRQFILSSKKLLLSDSGFYLCAWSTTSSGNTIYFGEGSWLTVV.

The rearrangement uses TRBV3-1 (or the pseudogene TRBV3-2) and TRBJ1-6; 11 positions match TRBD1. The CDR3 is 16 amino acids. Germline lookup yields CDR1 LGHDT and CDR2 YNNKEL (reference sequence). V was pared by 3 bases and J by 9 bases, with 7 bases of the junction left unmatched. CDR3 DNA sequence: TGTGCCAGCAGCCACGTATACGGGACAGGGGGTTCACCCCTCCACTTT. Translating gives CASSHVYGTGGSPLHF.

The V and J genes are TRBV6-5 and TRBJ1-2, with 9 positions matching TRBD1. V was clipped by 7 bases and J by 7 bases; unmatched bases: 10. The germline V gene has CDR1 MNHEY and CDR2 SVGAGI. The CDR3 consists of 14 residues. The CDR3 protein is CASNSDRGIGGYTF. The CDR3 bases are TGTGCCAGCAACTCGGACAGGGGAATCGGTGGCTACACCTTC.

The chain couples TRBV11-2 to TRBJ2-7, with 12 positions matching TRBD2. This CDR3 has 15 residues. The V and J ends lost 5 bases and 3 bases, in that order; junction bases with no gene match: 5. From germline, CDR1 is SGHAT and CDR2 FQNNGV. CDR3 coding DNA: TGTGCCAGCAGCGGACTAGCGGGGACCTACTACGAGCAGTACTTC. Amino acids: CASSGLAGTYYEQYF.

The chain recombines TRBV2 with TRBJ1-5, with 9 nucleotides matching TRBD1. The J segment lost 7 bases and the V segment lost 4 bases, leaving 11 bases of the junction unmatched. The germline CDR1 and CDR2 sequences are SNHLY and FYNNEI. The CDR3 consists of 16 residues. The CDR3 loop is CASSVVGTGHYQPQHF. The CDR3 bases are TGTGCCAGCAGTGTGGTCGGGACAGGGCATTACCAGCCCCAGCATTTT. Full variable domain (outside the CDR3, taken from reference TRBV2 and TRBJ1-5): EPEVTQTPSHQVTQMGQEVILRCVPISNHLYFYWYRQILGQKVEFLVSFYNNEISEKSEIFDDQFSVERPDGSNFTLKIRSTKLEDSAMYFCASSVVGTGHYQPQHFGDGTRLSIL.

The rearrangement joins TRBV24-1 to TRBJ2-3, with a weak D call TRBD1 (6 bases). CDR1 is KGHDR and CDR2 is SFDVKD in the germline V gene. V was pared by 3 bases and J by 2 bases, with 11 bases between. CDR3 length: 15 amino acids. Written as DNA, the CDR3 is TGTGCCACCAGTGATCAGGGGAAGGACACAGATACGCAGTATTTT. Encoded protein: CATSDQGKDTDTQYF.

J is TRBJ2-2 and V is TRBV7-2; TRBD1 agrees at 7 bases. The J segment lost 5 bases and the V segment lost 2 bases, leaving 5 bases of the junction unmatched. The germline V gene encodes CDR1 SGHTA and CDR2 FQGNSA. This CDR3 is 15 amino acids long. CDR3 sequence reads: CASSLTGEFTGELFF. DNA for the CDR3: TGTGCCAGCAGCTTAACAGGGGAGTTTACCGGGGAGCTGTTTTTT.

This rearrangement joins TRBV19 to TRBJ1-1; D is uncertain. Between the trimmed V and J ends, which lost 6 bases and 2 bases, there was a span of 13 bases. CDR1 and CDR2 from the germline V gene are LNHDA and SQIVND (reference sequence). There are 14 residues in the CDR3. CDR3 amino acids: CASRSDWGNTEAFF. The CDR3, as DNA: TGTGCCAGTAGATCGGACTGGGGAAACACTGAAGCTTTCTTT.

V is TRBV2 and J is TRBJ2-4, with TRBD1 matching 10 bases. CDR3 size: 16 residues. The germline CDR1 and CDR2 sequences are SNHLY and FYNNEI. With V trimmed by 7 bases and J by 1 base, 7 bases remained unmatched. DNA for the CDR3: TGTGCCAGCACTTCCCTGGGACAGGGGGCCAAAAACATTCAGTACTTC. Its protein product is CASTSLGQGAKNIQYF.

This rearrangement joins TRBV4-1 to TRBJ1-3, with unresolved D. CDR3 length: 16 residues. Trimming cost V 4 bases and J 0 bases, with 13 bases left between them. In germline, CDR1 is MGHRA, CDR2 YSYEKL. The CDR3 reads CASSLSKSNSGNTIYF. CDR3 in DNA: TGCGCCAGCAGCCTATCTAAGAGCAACTCTGGAAACACCATATATTTT.

The chain recombines TRBV29-1 with TRBJ1-1, with a possible D match to TRBD1 (5 bases). With 4 bases removed from V and 6 bases from J, the gap between germline ends came to 15 bases. CDR3 length: 13 residues. CDR1 and CDR2 from the germline V gene are SQVTM and ANQGSEA. CDR3 region: CSVGYSGFSEAFF. CDR3 in DNA: TGCAGCGTTGGATACTCAGGGTTCTCTGAAGCTTTCTTT.

The genes are TRBV6-1 and TRBJ1-1; 8 bases are shared with TRBD1. Germline lookup yields CDR1 MNHNS and CDR2 SASEGT. The CDR3 has 15 amino acids. V lost 3 bases, J lost 1 base, and 4 bases stayed unmatched. The CDR3 DNA reads TGTGCCAGCAGTGACGCCGGGACAGGGAACACTGAAGCTTTCTTT. Amino acids: CASSDAGTGNTEAFF.

This clone was seen a handful of times. This rearrangement joins TRBV12-3 or TRBV12-4 to TRBJ1-2; unclear D gene. The ends were cut back, 6 bases at V and 1 base at J, with 9 bases in the middle. This CDR3 spans 13 amino acids. CDR3 nucleotide sequence: TGTGCCAGCAGGCAATCGGTTAACTATGGCTACACCTTC. Protein sequence: CASRQSVNYGYTF.

V gene TRBV13 combines with J gene TRBJ2-4; TRBD2 is a possible D gene (5 bases). This CDR3 has 14 amino acids. Trimming pared 0 bases from V and 6 bases from J, leaving 9 bases between. Germline V gene sequence: CDR1 PRHDT, CDR2 FYEKMQ (reference sequence). The DNA of the CDR3 is TGTGCCAGCAGCTTAGGGCTAGAGGGAAACATTCAGTACTTC. It encodes CASSLGLEGNIQYF.

The chain couples TRBV6-5 to TRBJ1-4; no clear D gene. Germline loops: CDR1 MNHEY, CDR2 SVGAGI. This CDR3 contains 15 residues. V lost 4 bases and J lost 3, with 12 bases in between. The CDR3 DNA reads as TGTGCCAGCAGTTTGACCCACGGGGCTAATGAAAAACTGTTTTTT. This encodes CASSLTHGANEKLFF.

CDR3: CASSLNSPGSYNSPLHF. The CDR3 DNA sequence: TGCGCCAGCAGCTTGAACAGCCCCGGCTCCTATAATTCACCCCTCCACTTT. The rearrangement joins TRBV5-1 to TRBJ1-6; no definite D call. CDR3 length equals 17 residues. Germline CDR1 SGHRS, CDR2 YFSETQ. V was trimmed by 1 base and J by 0 bases, leaving 11 bases between them.

This rearrangement joins TRBV7-2 to TRBJ1-2; 10 bases align to TRBD1. The CDR3 covers 16 residues. Germline V gene lookup returns CDR1 SGHTA and CDR2 FQGNSA. Trimming took 1 base from V and 8 from J; bases not matched to a gene: 10. CDR3 coding DNA: TGTGCCAGCAGCTTAGGTGGGACCGGGACAGGGGAAGGCTACACCTTC. It codes for CASSLGGTGTGEGYTF.

The J gene is TRBJ1-5, the V gene TRBV6-6; 7 nucleotides agree with TRBD1. Germline V gene sequence: CDR1 MNHNY, CDR2 SVGAGI (reference sequence). This CDR3 comprises 15 residues. The V gene end was trimmed by 6 bases and the J gene end by 7 bases; junction bases not matched to a gene: 12. The CDR3 bases are TGTGCCAGCAGATTGACAGGGACGTCTCCACAGCCCCAGCATTTT. It is translated as CASRLTGTSPQPQHF.

The V call is TRBV5-1, the J call TRBJ2-1; 14 bases are a match to TRBD2. V dropped 4 bases and J dropped 6; count of bases not matched to a gene: 6. Germline CDR1 is SGHRS and CDR2 is YFSETQ. The CDR3 is made up of 16 amino acids. The CDR3 region is CASSGGLAGGFNEQFF. CDR3 bases: TGCGCCAGCAGCGGCGGACTAGCGGGGGGATTCAATGAGCAGTTCTTC. The full variable domain, rest sourced from reference TRBV5-1 and TRBJ2-1, is KAGVTQTPRYLIKTRGQQVTLSCSPISGHRSVSWYQQTPGQGLQFLFEYFSETQRNKGNFPGRFSGRQFSNSRSEMNVSTLELGDSALYLCASSGGLAGGFNEQFFGPGTRLTVL.

The chain joins TRBV5-1 to TRBJ1-1; D ambiguous. The germline V and J ends were trimmed by 0 bases and 6 bases, with 12 bases remaining between them. CDR3 size: 14 residues. Germline V gives CDR1 SGHRS, CDR2 YFSETQ. The chain's CDR3 is CASSLAWLNAEAFF. CDR3 DNA sequence: TGCGCCAGCAGCTTGGCTTGGCTTAACGCTGAAGCTTTCTTT. The full variable domain, with the rest looked up from reference TRBV5-1 and TRBJ1-1, is KAGVTQTPRYLIKTRGQQVTLSCSPISGHRSVSWYQQTPGQGLQFLFEYFSETQRNKGNFPGRFSGRQFSNSRSEMNVSTLELGDSALYLCASSLAWLNAEAFFGQGTRLTVV.

The chain has TRBV5-1 and TRBJ1-1; TRBD1 matches 8 bases. CDR1 is SGHRS and CDR2 is YFSETQ in the germline V gene. J gave up 0 bases and V 3 bases, and 7 bases lay outside the gene matches. The CDR3 loop spans 16 amino acids. The CDR3 DNA reads TGCGCCAGCAGCTCTGACGGGACAGGCATGAACACTGAAGCTTTCTTT. Translating gives CASSSDGTGMNTEAFF.

The rearrangement uses TRBV29-1 and TRBJ2-3; 8 bases agree with TRBD1. The J segment lost 0 bases and the V segment lost 4 bases, leaving 12 bases of the junction unmatched. Germline V lookup: CDR1 SQVTM, CDR2 ANQGSEA. The CDR3 sequence is 17 residues long. The CDR3 coding sequence is TGCAGCGTTGTCCGACAGGGGTCGGCATCTAGCACAGATACGCAGTATTTT. The encoded protein is CSVVRQGSASSTDTQYF.

The count of this clone is one. CDR3 amino acids: CATSDLGTDRDSYNEQFF. The DNA of the CDR3 is TGTGCCACCAGTGATTTGGGCACGGACAGGGACTCCTACAATGAGCAGTTCTTC. This rearrangement joins TRBV24-1 to TRBJ2-1; 8 bases agree with TRBD1. Germline lookup yields CDR1 KGHDR and CDR2 SFDVKD. V lost 0 bases to trimming and J lost 0 bases; unmatched junction nucleotides: 6. CDR3 length: 18 residues.

The J gene is TRBJ1-2, the V gene TRBV7-9; 8 bases map to TRBD1. CDR3 length: 14 amino acids. The V segment lost 5 bases and the J segment 3 bases; nucleotides outside the gene matches: 5. Germline lookup yields CDR1 SEHNR and CDR2 FQNEAQ (reference sequence). CDR3 DNA sequence: TGTGCCAGCAGCCATTCGACAGGGGACTATGGCTACACCTTC. Translating it yields CASSHSTGDYGYTF.

The V gene is TRBV19, the J gene TRBJ2-7, with TRBD1 matching over 8 bases. Germline CDR1 and CDR2: LNHDA and SQIVND (reference sequence). This CDR3 is built from 14 residues. Losses at the gene ends were 5 bases for V and 2 bases for J; bases not matched to a gene: 5. The CDR3 DNA follows: TGTGCCAGTAGTCCAGGGACAGGACCCTACGAGCAGTACTTC. Residues: CASSPGTGPYEQYF.